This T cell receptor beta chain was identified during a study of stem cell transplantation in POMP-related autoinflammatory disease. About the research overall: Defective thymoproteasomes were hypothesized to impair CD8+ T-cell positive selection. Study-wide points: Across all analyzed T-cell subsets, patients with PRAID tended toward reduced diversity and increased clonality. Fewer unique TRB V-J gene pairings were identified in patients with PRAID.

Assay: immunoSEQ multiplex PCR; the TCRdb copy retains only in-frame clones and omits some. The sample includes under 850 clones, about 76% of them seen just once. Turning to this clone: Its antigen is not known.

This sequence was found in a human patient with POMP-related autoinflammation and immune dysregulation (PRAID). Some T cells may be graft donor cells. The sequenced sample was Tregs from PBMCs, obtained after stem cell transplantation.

For the CDR3, the DNA is TGTGCCAGTAGTGATGGTGCGACAAATCACAAACGGGCCAACGTCCTGACTTTC. Protein product: CASSDGATNHKRANVLTF. This sequence joins TRBV19 and TRBJ2-6, with no clear D. The length of the CDR3 is 18 residues. V lost 5 bases and J lost 5, with 22 bases in between. Germline CDR1 is LNHDA and CDR2 is SQIVND (reference sequence).